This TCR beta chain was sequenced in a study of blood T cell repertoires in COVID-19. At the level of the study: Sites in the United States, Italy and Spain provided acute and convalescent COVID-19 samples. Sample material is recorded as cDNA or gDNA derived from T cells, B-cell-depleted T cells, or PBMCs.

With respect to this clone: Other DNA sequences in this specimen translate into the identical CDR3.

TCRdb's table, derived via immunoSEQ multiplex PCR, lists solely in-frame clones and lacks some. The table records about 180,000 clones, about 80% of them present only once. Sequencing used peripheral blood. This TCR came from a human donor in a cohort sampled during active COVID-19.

The CDR3 spells CASRGQGSNQPQHF. The CDR3 DNA is TGTGCCAGCAGGGGACAGGGTAGCAATCAGCCCCAGCATTTT. This rearrangement joins TRBV6-5 to TRBJ1-5; 9 bases agree with TRBD1. This CDR3 contains 14 residues. Germline-derived CDR1 and CDR2 are MNHEY and SVGAGI. Unmatched junction bases numbered 0, after V lost 6 bases and J lost 0 bases.